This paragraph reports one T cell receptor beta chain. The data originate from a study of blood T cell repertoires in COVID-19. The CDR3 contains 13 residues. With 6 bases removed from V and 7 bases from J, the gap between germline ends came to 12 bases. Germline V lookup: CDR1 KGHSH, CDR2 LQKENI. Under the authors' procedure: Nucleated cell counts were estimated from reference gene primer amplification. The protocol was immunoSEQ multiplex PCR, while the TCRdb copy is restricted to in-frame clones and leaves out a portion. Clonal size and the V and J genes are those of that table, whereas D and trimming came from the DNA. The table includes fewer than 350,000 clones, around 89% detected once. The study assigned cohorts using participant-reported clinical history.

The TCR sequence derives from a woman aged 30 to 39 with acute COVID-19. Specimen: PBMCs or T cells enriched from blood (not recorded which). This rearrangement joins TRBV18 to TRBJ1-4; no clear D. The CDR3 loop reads CASSDSLGEKLFF. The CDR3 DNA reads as TGTGCCAGCTCTGACTCATTGGGTGAAAAACTGTTTTTT.